This T cell receptor beta chain comes out of a study of T cell repertoires in cytomegalovirus infection. On the study more broadly: TCR beta signatures that were public indicated CMV infection and matching HLA type. Study conclusions and caveats: CMV-specific HLA-C-restricted TCR beta clonotypes dominated the ex vivo response. Public TCR beta family frequency separated CMV-and-HLA carriers, including in an independent cohort.

TCRdb reprocessed the reads with MiXCR, giving one entry per CDR3 protein. The sample lists roughly 200,000 distinct CDR3 sequences; roughly 9.8% were seen once. This clonotype appeared a few times. Its target is unknown. CDR3 size: 12 residues. The V gene lost 4 bases and the J gene lost 8 bases, with 11 bases spanning the gap. CDR1 and CDR2 (germline): SQVTM, ANQGSEA. The rearrangement joins TRBV29-1 to TRBJ1-4; D unresolved. This receptor was identified in a human donor in good health (CMV status not recorded). Some clones in this sample may be carry-over from other donors' samples. The source material was PBMCs. DNA of the CDR3: TGCAGCGTTGGAAGGGCTGGGGAAAAACTGTTTTTT. Translating gives CSVGRAGEKLFF.